This TCR beta chain appears in the sequencing data of a study of post-analysis software for immune sequencing data. Of note for this clonotype: Its target is unknown.

Every TCR beta cDNA library bore unique molecular identifiers. Each batch of roughly 0.9 to 11 million T cells produced 500,000 to 550,000 cDNA molecules. TCRdb reanalysed the PCR reads using MiXCR and keeps one entry per CDR3 protein. Among hundreds of thousands of distinct CDR3 sequences listed, about 44% were seen once. Notes on the study in general: The five TRBV segments detected at higher frequency in patients than in controls included TRBV5-6, TRBV5-1 and TRBV20-1.

Germline loops: CDR1 GTSNPN, CDR2 SVGIG (reference sequence). This CDR3 has 14 amino acids. This chain uses TRBV30 with TRBJ2-4, with TRBD1 as a possible D gene (6 bases). The end of the DNA aligns better with TRBJ2-7, so the J call may be wrong. The specimen was blood. The clonotype comes from a girl aged 10 to 17 with multiple sclerosis. The CDR3 DNA reads as TGTGCCTGGAGTGCCGGGACATACCCTCACGAGCAGTACTTC. It codes for CAWSAGTYPHEQYF.